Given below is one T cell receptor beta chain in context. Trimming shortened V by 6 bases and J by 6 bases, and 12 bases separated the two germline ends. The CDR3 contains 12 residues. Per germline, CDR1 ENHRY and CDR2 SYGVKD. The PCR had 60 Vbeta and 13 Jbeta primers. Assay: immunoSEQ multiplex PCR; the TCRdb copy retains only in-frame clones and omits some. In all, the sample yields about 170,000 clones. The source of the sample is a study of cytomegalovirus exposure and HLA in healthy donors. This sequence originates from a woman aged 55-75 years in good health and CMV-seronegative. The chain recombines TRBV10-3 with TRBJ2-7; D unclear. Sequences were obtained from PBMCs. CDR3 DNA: TGTGCCATCAGCCCTAATCTTGGCGAGCAGTACTTC. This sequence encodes CAISPNLGEQYF.